This T cell receptor (beta chain) was identified in a study of T cell responses to AZD1222 COVID-19 vaccine. Sequenced by immunoSEQ multiplex PCR; TCRdb stores in-frame clones only, minus some. The sample records some 150,000 clones, around nine tenths being singletons. Germline V lookup: CDR1 MRHNA, CDR2 SNTAGT. This CDR3 spans 14 amino acids. The germline V and J ends were trimmed by 4 bases and 6 bases, with 16 bases remaining between them. This specimen consisted of peripheral blood, obtained on day 0 of AZD1222 vaccination. The clonotype was recovered from an adult in good health. V gene TRBV6-4 combines with J gene TRBJ2-7; possible D gene TRBD1, 5 bases. CDR3 in amino acids: CASSVEDTVSEQYF. CDR3 nucleotides: TGTGCCAGCAGTGTTGAGGACACAGTATCCGAGCAGTACTTC.